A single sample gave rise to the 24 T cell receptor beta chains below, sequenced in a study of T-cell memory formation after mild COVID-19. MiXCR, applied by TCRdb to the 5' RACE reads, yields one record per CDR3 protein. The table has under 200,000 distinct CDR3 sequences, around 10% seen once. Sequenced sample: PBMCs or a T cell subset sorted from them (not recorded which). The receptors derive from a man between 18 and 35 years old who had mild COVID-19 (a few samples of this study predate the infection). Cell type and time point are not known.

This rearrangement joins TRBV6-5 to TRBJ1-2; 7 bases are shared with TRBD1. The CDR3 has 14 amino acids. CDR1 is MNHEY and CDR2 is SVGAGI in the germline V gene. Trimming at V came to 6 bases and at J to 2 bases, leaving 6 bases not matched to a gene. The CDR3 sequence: CASRNPGQNYGYTF. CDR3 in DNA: TGTGCCAGCAGAAACCCGGGACAGAACTATGGCTACACCTTC.

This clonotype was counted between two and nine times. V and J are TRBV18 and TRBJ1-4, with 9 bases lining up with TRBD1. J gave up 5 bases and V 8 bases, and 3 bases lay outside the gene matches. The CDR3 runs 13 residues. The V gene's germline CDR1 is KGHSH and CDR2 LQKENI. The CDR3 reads CASQTGGNEKLFF. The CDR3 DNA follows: TGTGCCAGCCAGACAGGGGGAAATGAAAAACTGTTTTTT.

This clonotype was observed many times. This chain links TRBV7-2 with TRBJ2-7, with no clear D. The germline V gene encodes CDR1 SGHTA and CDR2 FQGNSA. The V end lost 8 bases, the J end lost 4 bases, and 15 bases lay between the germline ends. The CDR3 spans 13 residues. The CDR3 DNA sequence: TGTGCCAGCGCTTCTTTGGGTGGGTACGAGCAGTACTTC. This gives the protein CASASLGGYEQYF.

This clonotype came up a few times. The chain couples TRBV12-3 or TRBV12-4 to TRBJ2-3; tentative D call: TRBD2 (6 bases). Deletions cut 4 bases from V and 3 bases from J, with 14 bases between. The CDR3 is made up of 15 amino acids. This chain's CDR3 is CASSSMTRGTDTQYF. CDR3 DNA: TGTGCCAGCAGTTCAATGACTAGAGGGACAGATACGCAGTATTTT.

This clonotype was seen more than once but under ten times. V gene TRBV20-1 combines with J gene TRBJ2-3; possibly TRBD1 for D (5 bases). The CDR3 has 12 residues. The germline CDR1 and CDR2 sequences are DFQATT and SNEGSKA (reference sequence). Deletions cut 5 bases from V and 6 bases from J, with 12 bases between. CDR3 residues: CSAVKGLDTQYF. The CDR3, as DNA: TGCAGTGCTGTTAAGGGGTTGGATACGCAGTATTTT.

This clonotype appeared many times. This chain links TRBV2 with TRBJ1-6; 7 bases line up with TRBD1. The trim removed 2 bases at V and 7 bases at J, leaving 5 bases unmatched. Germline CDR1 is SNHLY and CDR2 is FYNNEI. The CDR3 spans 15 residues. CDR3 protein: CASSENRGGNSPLHF. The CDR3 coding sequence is TGTGCCAGCAGTGAAAACAGGGGAGGAAATTCACCCCTCCACTTT.

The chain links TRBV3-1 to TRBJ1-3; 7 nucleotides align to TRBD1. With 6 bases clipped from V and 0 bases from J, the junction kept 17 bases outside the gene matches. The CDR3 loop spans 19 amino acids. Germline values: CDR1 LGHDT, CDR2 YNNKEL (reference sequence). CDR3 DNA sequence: TGTGCCAGCAGTCACCCGGGACAGTCGATGGGATACTCTGGAAACACCATATATTTT. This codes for CASSHPGQSMGYSGNTIYF.

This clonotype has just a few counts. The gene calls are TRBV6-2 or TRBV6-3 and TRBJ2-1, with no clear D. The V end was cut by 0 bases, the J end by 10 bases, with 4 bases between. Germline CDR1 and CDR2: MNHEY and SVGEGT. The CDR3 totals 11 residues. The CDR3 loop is CASSYSEEQFF. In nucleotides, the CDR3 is TGTGCCAGCAGTTACTCAGAGGAGCAGTTCTTC.

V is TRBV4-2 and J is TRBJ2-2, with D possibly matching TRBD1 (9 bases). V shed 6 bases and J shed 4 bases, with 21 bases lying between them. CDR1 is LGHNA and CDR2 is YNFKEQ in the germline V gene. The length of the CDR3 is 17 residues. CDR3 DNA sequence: TGTGCCAGCAGTCCGGGGGGGACAGGGATAGTCACCGGGGAGCTGTTTTTT. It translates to CASSPGGTGIVTGELFF.

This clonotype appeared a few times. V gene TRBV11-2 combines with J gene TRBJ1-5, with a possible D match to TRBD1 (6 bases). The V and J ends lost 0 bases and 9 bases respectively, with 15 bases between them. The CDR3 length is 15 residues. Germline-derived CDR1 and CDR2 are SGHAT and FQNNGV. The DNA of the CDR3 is TGTGCCAGCAGCTTAGAATCCGGGGGCGGGGGGCCCCAGCATTTT. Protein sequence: CASSLESGGGGPQHF. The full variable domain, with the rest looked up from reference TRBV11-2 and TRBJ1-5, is EAGVAQSPRYKIIEKRQSVAFWCNPISGHATLYWYQQILGQGPKLLIQFQNNGVVDDSQLPKDRFSAERLKGVDSTLKIQPAKLEDSAVYLCASSLESGGGGPQHFGDGTRLSIL.

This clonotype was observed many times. This CDR3 is CSAWDTFGEQYF. The CDR3 nucleotides are TGCAGCGCTTGGGACACCTTCGGGGAGCAGTACTTC. The gene calls are TRBV29-1 and TRBJ2-7; D may be TRBD1 (6 bases). Germline assignment: CDR1 SQVTM and CDR2 ANQGSEA. The CDR3 is 12 residues long. V was trimmed by 7 bases and J by 7 bases, leaving 17 bases between them.

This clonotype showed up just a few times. The CDR3 loop reads CASSSSWNTIYF. Written as DNA, the CDR3 is TGTGCCAGCAGCTCAAGTTGGAACACCATATATTTT. J is TRBJ1-3 and V is TRBV13; D unresolved. Germline CDR1 reads PRHDT; CDR2 reads FYEKMQ (reference sequence). The V and J ends lost 4 bases and 7 bases respectively, with 8 bases between them. CDR3 length equals 12 residues.

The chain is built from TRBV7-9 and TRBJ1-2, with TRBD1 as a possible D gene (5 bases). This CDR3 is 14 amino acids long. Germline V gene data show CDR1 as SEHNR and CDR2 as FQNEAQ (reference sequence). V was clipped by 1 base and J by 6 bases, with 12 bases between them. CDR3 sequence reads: CASSLGPPTDGYTF. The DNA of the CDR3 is TGTGCCAGCAGCTTAGGTCCTCCGACAGATGGCTACACCTTC.

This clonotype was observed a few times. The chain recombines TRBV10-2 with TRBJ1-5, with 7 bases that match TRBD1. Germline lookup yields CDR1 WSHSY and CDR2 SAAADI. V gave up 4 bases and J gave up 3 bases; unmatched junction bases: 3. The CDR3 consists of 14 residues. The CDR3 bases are TGCGCCAGCAGTGGACAGGGCCACAATCAGCCCCAGCATTTT. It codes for CASSGQGHNQPQHF.

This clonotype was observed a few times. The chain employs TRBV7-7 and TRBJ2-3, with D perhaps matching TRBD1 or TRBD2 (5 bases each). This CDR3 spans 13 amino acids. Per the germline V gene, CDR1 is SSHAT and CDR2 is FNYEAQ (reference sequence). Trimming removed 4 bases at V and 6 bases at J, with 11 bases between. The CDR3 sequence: CASSSAGGDTQYF. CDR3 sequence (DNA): TGTGCCAGCAGCTCTGCTGGGGGTGATACGCAGTATTTT.

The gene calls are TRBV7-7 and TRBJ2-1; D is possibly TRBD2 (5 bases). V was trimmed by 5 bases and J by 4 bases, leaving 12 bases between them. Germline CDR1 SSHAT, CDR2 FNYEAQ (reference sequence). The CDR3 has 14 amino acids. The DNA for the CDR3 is TGTGCCAGCAGCCCTGGGCCGGGGTACAATGAGCAGTTCTTC. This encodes CASSPGPGYNEQFF.

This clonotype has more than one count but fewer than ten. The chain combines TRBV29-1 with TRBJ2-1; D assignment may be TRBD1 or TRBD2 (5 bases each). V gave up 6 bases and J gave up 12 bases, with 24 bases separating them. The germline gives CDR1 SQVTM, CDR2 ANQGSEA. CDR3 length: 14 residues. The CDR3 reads CSVSRDPLTGGQFF. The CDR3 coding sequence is TGCAGCGTGTCCCGGGACCCGCTCACTGGCGGGCAGTTCTTC.

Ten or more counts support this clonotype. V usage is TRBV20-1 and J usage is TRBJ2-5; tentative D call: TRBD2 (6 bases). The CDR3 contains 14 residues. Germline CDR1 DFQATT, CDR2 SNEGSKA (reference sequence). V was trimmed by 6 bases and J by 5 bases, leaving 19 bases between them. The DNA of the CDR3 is TGCAGTGCCCTTGGAGGGCCCAGGGATGAGACCCAGTACTTC. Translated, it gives CSALGGPRDETQYF.

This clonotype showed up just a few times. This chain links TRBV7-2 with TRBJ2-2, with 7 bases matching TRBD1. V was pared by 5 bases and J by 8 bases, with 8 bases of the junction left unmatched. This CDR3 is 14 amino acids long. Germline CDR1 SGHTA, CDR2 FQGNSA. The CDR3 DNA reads TGTGCCAGCAGCCCCTTCGGACAGGAAGGGGAGCTGTTTTTT. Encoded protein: CASSPFGQEGELFF.

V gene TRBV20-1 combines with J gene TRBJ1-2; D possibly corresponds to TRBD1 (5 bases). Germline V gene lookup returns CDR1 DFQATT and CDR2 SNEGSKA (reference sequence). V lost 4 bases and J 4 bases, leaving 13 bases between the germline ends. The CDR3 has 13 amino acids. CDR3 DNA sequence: TGCAGTGCTATCAGGGAGGGAGCCTATGGCTACACCTTC. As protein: CSAIREGAYGYTF.

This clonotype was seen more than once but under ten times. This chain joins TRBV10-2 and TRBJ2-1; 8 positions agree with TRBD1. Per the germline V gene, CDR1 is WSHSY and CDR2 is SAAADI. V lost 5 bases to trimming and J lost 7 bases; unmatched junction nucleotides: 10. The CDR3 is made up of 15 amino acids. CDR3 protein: CASSNTGGEGNEQFF. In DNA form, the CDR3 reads TGCGCCAGCAGTAATACAGGGGGAGAGGGGAATGAGCAGTTCTTC.

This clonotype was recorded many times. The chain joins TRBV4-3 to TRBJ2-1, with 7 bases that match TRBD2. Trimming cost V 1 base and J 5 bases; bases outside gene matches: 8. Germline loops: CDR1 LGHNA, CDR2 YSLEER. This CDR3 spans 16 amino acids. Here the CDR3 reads CASSQGGAAGDNEQFF. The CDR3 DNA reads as TGCGCCAGCAGCCAAGGTGGGGCGGCGGGGGACAATGAGCAGTTCTTC.

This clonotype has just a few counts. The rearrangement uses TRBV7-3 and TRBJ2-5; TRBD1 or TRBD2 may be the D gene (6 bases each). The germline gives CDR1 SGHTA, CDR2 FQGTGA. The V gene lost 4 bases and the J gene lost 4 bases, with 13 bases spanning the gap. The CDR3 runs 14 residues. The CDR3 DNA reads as TGTGCCAGCAGCTACCGGGGGCAAGGAGAGACCCAGTACTTC. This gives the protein CASSYRGQGETQYF.

DNA for the CDR3: TGTGCCAGCAGCCAAACGGGGAGCGGCTACACCTTC. Protein: CASSQTGSGYTF. The chain combines TRBV3-1 with TRBJ1-2, with D hard to call. This CDR3 has 12 residues. Trimming left V 2 bases short and J 8 bases short, with 9 bases between. Per the germline V gene, CDR1 is LGHDT and CDR2 is YNNKEL (reference sequence). Looking up the rest from reference TRBV3-1 and TRBJ1-2 gives the full variable domain: DTAVSQTPKYLVTQMGNDKSIKCEQNLGHDTMYWYKQDSKKFLKIMFSYNNKELIINETVPNRFSPKSPDKAHLNLHINSLELGDSAVYFCASSQTGSGYTFGSGTRLTVV.